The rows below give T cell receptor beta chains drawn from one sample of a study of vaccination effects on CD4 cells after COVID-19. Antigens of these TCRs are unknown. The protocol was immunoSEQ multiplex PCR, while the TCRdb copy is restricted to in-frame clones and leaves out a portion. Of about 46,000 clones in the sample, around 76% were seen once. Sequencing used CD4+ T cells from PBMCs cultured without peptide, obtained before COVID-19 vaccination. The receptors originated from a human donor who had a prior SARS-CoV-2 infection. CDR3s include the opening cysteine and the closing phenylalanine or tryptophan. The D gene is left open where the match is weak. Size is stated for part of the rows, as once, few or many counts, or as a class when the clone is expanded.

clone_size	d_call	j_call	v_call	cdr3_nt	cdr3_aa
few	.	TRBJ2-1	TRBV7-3	TGTGCCAGCAGCTCAAACAGCTACAATGAGCAGTTCTTC	CASSSNSYNEQFF
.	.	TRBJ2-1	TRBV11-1	TGTGCCAGCAGCTCCCGGGGGCATGAGCAGTTCTTC	CASSSRGHEQFF
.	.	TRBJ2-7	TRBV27	TGTGCCAGCAGGCCGGGACACTCCCCGACAGACTCCTACGAGCAGTACTTC	CASRPGHSPTDSYEQYF
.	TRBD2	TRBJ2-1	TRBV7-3	TGTGCCAGCAGCGCAGCGGGAGGATATGAGCAGTTCTTC	CASSAAGGYEQFF
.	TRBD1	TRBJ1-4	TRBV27	TGTGCCAGCAGTTCCGGGACAGGGTTTGAAAAACTGTTTTTT	CASSSGTGFEKLFF
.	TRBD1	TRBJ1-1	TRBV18	TGTGCCAGCTCACCACTTCCAGGGGGCGAGCTCACTGAAGCTTTCTTT	CASSPLPGGELTEAFF
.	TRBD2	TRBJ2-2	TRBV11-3	TGTGCCAGCAGCTTAGCCGGTCAGGGCGGGAGGGCCAGAGGCGGGGAGCTGTTTTTT	CASSLAGQGGRARGGELFF
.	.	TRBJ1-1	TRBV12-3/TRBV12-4	TGTGCCAGCAACAAACAGGTCTCCACTGAAGCTTTCTTT	CASNKQVSTEAFF
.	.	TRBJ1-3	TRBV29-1	TGCAGCGTGGAAGGCCCCGCCGGAAACACCATATATTTT	CSVEGPAGNTIYF
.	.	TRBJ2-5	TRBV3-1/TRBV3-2	TGTGCCAGCAGCCAAGGGTGGGGTCAAGAGACCCAGTACTTC	CASSQGWGQETQYF
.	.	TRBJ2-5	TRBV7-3	TGTGCCAGCAGCTTAGGGCAGCAAGAGACCCAGTACTTC	CASSLGQQETQYF
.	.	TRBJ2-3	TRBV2	TGTGCCAGCAGTGAAGACCTAGGCACAGATACGCAGTATTTT	CASSEDLGTDTQYF
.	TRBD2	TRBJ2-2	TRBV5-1	TGCGCCAGCTTCCTGACTAGCGGGGGAACGAACACCGGGGAGCTGTTTTTT	CASFLTSGGTNTGELFF
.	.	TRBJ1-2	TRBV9	TGTGCCAGCAGCGTTCAACGCAGGGGAGGGTATGGCTACACCTTC	CASSVQRRGGYGYTF
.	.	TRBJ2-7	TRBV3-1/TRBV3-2	TGTGCCAGCAGCCAAGTGCCAGACTACGAGCAGTACTTC	CASSQVPDYEQYF
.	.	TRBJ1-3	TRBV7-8	TGTGCCAGCAGCTTATGGGGTTCTGGAAACACCATATATTTT	CASSLWGSGNTIYF
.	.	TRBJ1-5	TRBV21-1	TGTGCCAGCAGCAATGAGACTTCAAAGCCGAATCAGCCCCAGCATTTT	CASSNETSKPNQPQHF
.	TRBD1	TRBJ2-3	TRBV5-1	TGCGCCAGCAGCGAGGTGGCGACAGGGGCAGATACGCAGTATTTT	CASSEVATGADTQYF
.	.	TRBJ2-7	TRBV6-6	TGTGCCAGCAGTTCAAGCGGAGACTCCTACGAGCAGTACTTC	CASSSSGDSYEQYF
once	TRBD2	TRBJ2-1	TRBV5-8	TGTGCCAGCAGCCGCGGGGGGCCCGGTGAGCAGTTCTTC	CASSRGGPGEQFF
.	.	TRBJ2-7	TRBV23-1	TGCGCCACCCTCGAACAGTGGGAAGGCAGGGGATCCTACGAGCAGTACTTC	CATLEQWEGRGSYEQYF
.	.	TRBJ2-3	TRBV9	TGTGCCAGCAGCTACGTCGGAGATACGCAGTATTTT	CASSYVGDTQYF
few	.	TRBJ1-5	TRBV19	TGTGCCAGTAGTCCACAGGGCCCGCCCCAGCATTTT	CASSPQGPPQHF
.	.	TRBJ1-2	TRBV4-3	TGCGCCAGCAGCCAAGAGACAGGCAACTATGGCTACACCTTC	CASSQETGNYGYTF
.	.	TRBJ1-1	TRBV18	TGTGCCAGCTCCGAGCATCTGAACACTGAAGCTTTCTTT	CASSEHLNTEAFF
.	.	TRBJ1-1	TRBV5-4	TGTGCCAGCAGCCATGAGGGACGTGGGAACACTGAAGCTTTCTTT	CASSHEGRGNTEAFF
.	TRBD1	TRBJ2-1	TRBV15	TGTGCCACCAGCAGAACGGCGACAGGGCCGGGTGAGCAGTTCTTC	CATSRTATGPGEQFF
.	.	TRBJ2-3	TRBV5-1	TGCGCCAGCAGCTTTAGACAGGCGGGGGCAGATACGCAGTATTTT	CASSFRQAGADTQYF
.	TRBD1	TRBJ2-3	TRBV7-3	TGTGCCAGCAGCATAACAGGGGTCCCAGATACGCAGTATTTT	CASSITGVPDTQYF
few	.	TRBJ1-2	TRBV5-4	TGTGCCAGCAGCCTGAGGGAACGGAACTATGGCTACACCTTC	CASSLRERNYGYTF
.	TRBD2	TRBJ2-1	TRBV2	TGTGCCAGTCAACGAGGGACTAGCGGGAAGAATGAGCAGTTCTTC	CASQRGTSGKNEQFF
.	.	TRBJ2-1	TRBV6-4	TGTGCCAGCAGTGAACAGCAGGAAGGTGAGCAGTTCTTC	CASSEQQEGEQFF
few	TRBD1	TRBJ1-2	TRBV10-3	TGTGCCATCAGGGGGACAGTGACTAACTATGGCTACACCTTC	CAIRGTVTNYGYTF
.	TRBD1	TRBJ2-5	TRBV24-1	TGTGCCACCAGTGGGGACAGCCAGACCCAGTACTTC	CATSGDSQTQYF
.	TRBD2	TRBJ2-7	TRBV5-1	TGCGCCAGCAGCGTACCGGGACTAGCGGGAGGGCCGAACGAGCAGTACTTC	CASSVPGLAGGPNEQYF
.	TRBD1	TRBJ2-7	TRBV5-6	TGTGCCAGCAGCTCGAAGCGACAGGGTTTTTTCTCTGGCGAGCAGTACTTC	CASSSKRQGFFSGEQYF
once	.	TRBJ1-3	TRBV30	TGTGCCTGGAGTGTCTGGGGAAACACCATATATTTT	CAWSVWGNTIYF
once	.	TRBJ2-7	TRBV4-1	TGCGCCAGCAGCCGCCTCTTACTTACCGACGAGCAGTACTTC	CASSRLLLTDEQYF
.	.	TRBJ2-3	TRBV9	TGTGCCAGCAGCGCCTCCCGTGGATCCTCGATTAGCACAGATACGCAGTATTTT	CASSASRGSSISTDTQYF
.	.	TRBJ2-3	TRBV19	TGTGCCAGTAGTATTCGGGGGCGGGCTAGCACAGATACGCAGTATTTT	CASSIRGRASTDTQYF
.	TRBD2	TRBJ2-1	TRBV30	TGTGCCTGGAGTCCTAGCGGGAGTGCCGGCTCCTACAATGAGCAGTTCTTC	CAWSPSGSAGSYNEQFF
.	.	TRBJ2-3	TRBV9	TGTGCCAGCAGCGTTCAGGGGCCAGATACGCAGTATTTT	CASSVQGPDTQYF
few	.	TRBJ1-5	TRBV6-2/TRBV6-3	TGTGCCAGCAGTCAACAGTTGGGTAATCAGCCCCAGCATTTT	CASSQQLGNQPQHF
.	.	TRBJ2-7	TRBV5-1	TGCGCCAGCAGCTTCGACGGGACAACTTACTACGAGCAGTACTTC	CASSFDGTTYYEQYF
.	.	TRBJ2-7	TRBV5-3	TGTGCCAGAAGCTCGGTCCGGGACGGCTCCTACGAGCAGTACTTC	CARSSVRDGSYEQYF